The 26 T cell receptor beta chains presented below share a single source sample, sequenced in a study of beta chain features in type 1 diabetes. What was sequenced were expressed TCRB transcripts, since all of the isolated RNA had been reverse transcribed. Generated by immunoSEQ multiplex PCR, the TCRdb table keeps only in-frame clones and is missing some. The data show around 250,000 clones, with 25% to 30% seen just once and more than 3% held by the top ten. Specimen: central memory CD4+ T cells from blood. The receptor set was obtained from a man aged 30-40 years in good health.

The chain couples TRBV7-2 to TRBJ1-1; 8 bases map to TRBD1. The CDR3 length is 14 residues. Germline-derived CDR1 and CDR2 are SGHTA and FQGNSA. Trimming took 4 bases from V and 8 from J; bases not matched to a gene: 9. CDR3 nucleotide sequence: TGTGCCAGCAGCTCGATGCCGACAGGGGCCGAAGCTTTCTTT. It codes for CASSSMPTGAEAFF.

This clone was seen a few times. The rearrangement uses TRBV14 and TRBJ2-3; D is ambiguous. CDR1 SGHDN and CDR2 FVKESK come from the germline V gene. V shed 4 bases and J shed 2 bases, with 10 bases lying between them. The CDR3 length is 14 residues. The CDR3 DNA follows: TGTGCCAGCAGCCTGGTGAGGCCCACAGATACGCAGTATTTT. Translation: CASSLVRPTDTQYF. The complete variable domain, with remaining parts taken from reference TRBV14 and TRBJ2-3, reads EAGVTQFPSHSVIEKGQTVTLRCDPISGHDNLYWYRRVMGKEIKFLLHFVKESKQDESGMPNNRFLAERTGGTYSTLKVQPAELEDSGVYFCASSLVRPTDTQYFGPGTRLTVL.

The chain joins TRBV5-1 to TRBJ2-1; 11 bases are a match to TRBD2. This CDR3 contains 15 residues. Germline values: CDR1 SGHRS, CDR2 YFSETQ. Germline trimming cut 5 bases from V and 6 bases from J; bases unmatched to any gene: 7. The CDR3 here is CASSTLAGGSNEQFF. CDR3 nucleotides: TGCGCCAGCAGTACCCTAGCGGGGGGCTCCAATGAGCAGTTCTTC.

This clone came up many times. The CDR3 protein is CASSLVCGTITDTQYF. For the CDR3, the DNA is TGTGCCAGCAGTCTAGTGTGCGGAACTATCACAGATACGCAGTATTTT. The rearrangement joins TRBV21-1 to TRBJ2-3; TRBD2 was called by the table and not checked on the DNA. TRBV21-1 is designated a pseudogene. The length of the CDR3 is 16 residues.

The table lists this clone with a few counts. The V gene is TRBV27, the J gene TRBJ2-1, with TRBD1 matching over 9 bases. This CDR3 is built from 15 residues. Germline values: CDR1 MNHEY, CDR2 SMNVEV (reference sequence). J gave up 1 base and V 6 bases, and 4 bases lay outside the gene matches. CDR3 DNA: TGTGCCAGCAGAACCGGACAGGGGTCCTACAATGAGCAGTTCTTC. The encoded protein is CASRTGQGSYNEQFF.

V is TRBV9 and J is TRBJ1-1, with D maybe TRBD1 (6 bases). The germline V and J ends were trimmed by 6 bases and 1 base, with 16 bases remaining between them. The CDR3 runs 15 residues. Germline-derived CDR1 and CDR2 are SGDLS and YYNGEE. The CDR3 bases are TGTGCCAGCAACCGGCGGGGCAGGGGGAACACTGAAGCTTTCTTT. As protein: CASNRRGRGNTEAFF. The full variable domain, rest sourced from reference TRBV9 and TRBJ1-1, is DSGVTQTPKHLITATGQRVTLRCSPRSGDLSVYWYQQSLDQGLQFLIQYYNGEERAKGNILERFSAQQFPDLHSELNLSSLELGDSALYFCASNRRGRGNTEAFFGQGTRLTVV.

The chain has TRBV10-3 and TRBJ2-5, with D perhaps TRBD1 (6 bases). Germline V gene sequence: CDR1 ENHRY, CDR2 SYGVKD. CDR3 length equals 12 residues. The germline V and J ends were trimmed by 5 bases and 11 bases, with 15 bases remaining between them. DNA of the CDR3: TGTGCCATCAGTAGGGACACCTCGGATCAGTACTTC. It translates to CAISRDTSDQYF.

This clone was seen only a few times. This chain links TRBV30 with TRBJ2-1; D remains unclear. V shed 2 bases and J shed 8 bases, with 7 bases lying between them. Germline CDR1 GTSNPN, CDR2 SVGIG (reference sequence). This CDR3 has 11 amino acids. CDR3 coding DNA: TGTGCCTGGAGTCTGGGTGATGAGCAGTTCTTC. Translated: CAWSLGDEQFF.

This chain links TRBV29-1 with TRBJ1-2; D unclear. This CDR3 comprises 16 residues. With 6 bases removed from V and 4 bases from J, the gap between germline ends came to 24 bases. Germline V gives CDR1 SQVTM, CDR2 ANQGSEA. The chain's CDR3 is CSVSTLSPVSLYGYTF. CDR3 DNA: TGCAGCGTCTCGACTTTGAGCCCAGTAAGCCTCTATGGCTACACCTTC.

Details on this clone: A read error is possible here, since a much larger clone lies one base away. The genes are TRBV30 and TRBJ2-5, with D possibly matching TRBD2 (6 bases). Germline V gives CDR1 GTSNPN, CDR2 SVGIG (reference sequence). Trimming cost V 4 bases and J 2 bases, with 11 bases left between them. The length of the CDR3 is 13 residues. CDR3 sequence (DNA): TGTGCCTGGAAGGGGAGCGGGCAAGAGACCCAGTACTTC. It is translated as CAWKGSGQETQYF.

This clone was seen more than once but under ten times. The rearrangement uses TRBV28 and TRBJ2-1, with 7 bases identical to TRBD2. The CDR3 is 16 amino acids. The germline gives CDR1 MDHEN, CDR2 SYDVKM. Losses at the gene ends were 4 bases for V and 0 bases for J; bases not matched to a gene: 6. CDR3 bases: TGTGCCAGCAGTTCCCCCCCTAGCGGCTCCTACAATGAGCAGTTCTTC. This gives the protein CASSSPPSGSYNEQFF.

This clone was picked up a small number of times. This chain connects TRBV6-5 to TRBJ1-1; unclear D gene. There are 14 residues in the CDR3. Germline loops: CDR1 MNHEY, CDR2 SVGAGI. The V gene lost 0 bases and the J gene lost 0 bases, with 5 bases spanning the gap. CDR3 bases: TGTGCCAGCAGTTACTCAAGCTTGAACACTGAAGCTTTCTTT. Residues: CASSYSSLNTEAFF.

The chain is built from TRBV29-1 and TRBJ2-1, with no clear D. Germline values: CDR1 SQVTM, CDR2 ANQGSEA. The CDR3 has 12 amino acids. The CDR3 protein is CVIAVSYNEQFF. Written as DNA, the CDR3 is TGCGTGATAGCAGTTTCCTACAATGAGCAGTTCTTC.

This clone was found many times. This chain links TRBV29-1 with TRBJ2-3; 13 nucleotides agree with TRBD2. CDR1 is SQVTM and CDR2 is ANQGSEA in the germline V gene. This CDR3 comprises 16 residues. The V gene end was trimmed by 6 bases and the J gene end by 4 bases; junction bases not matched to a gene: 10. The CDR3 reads CSVTGGLAGVPDTQYF. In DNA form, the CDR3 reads TGCAGCGTCACCGGTGGACTAGCGGGAGTCCCAGATACGCAGTATTTT.

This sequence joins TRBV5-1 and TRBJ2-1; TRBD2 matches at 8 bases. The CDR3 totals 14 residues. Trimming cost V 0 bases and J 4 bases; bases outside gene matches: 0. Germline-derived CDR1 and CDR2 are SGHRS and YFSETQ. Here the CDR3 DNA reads TGCGCCAGCAGCTTGGAGCGGGAGTACAATGAGCAGTTCTTC. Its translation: CASSLEREYNEQFF.

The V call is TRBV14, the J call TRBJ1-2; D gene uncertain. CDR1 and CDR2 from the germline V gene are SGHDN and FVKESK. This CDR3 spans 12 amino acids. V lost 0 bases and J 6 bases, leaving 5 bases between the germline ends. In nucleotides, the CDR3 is TGTGCCAGCAGCCAAGATGGGGATGGCTACACCTTC. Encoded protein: CASSQDGDGYTF. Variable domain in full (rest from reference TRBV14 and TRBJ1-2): EAGVTQFPSHSVIEKGQTVTLRCDPISGHDNLYWYRRVMGKEIKFLLHFVKESKQDESGMPNNRFLAERTGGTYSTLKVQPAELEDSGVYFCASSQDGDGYTFGSGTRLTVV.

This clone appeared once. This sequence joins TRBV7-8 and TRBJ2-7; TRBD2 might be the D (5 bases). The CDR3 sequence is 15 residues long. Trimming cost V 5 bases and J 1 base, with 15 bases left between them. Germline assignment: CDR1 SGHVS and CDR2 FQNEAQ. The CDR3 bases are TGTGCCAGCAGCCTAACGGCGGGTGTGTCCTACGAGCAGTACTTC. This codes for CASSLTAGVSYEQYF.

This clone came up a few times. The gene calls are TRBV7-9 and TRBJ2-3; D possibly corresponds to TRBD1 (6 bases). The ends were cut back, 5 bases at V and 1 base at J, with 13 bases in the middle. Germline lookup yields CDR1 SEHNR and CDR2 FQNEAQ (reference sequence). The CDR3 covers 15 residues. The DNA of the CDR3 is TGTGCCAGCAGCCTAGGGGCAGGGGGCACAGATACGCAGTATTTT. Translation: CASSLGAGGTDTQYF.

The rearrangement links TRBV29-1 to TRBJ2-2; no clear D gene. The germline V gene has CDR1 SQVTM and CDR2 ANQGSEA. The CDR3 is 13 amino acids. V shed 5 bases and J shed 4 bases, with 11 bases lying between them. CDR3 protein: CSVSTITTGELFF. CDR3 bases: TGCAGCGTTAGCACCATCACCACCGGGGAGCTGTTTTTT.

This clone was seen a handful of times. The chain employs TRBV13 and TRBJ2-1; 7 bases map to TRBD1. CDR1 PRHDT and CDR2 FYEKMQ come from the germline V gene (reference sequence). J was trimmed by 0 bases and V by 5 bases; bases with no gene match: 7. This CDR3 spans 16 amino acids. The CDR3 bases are TGTGCCAGCAGCCCCAGACAGGGTCGCTCCTACAATGAGCAGTTCTTC. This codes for CASSPRQGRSYNEQFF.

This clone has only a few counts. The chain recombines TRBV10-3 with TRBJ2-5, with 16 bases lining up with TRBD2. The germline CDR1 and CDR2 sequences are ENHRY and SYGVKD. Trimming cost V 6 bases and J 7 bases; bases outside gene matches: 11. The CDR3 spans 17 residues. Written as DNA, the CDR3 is TGTGCCATCAGCGCCGGGACTAGCGGGAGGGCCGCTGGGACCCAGTACTTC. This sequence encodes CAISAGTSGRAAGTQYF.

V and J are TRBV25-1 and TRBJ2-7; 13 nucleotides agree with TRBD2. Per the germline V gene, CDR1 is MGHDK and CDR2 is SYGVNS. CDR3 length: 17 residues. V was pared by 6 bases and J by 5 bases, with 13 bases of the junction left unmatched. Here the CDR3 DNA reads TGTGCCAGCAGCCAACTAGCGGGAGGGACAACCGGGGACGAGCAGTACTTC. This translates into CASSQLAGGTTGDEQYF.

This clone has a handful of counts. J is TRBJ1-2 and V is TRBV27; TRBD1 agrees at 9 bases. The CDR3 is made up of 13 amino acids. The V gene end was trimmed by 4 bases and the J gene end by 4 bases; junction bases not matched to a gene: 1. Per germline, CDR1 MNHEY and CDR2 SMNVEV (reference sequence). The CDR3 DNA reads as TGTGCCAGCAGTTCGACAGGGGGCTATGGCTACACCTTC. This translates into CASSSTGGYGYTF.

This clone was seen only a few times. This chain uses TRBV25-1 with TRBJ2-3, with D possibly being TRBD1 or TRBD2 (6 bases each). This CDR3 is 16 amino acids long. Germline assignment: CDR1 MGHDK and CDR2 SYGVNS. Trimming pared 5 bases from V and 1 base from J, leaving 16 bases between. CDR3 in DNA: TGTGCCAGCAGTCTGAAAGGGGGGCTCGGCACAGATACGCAGTATTTT. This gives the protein CASSLKGGLGTDTQYF.

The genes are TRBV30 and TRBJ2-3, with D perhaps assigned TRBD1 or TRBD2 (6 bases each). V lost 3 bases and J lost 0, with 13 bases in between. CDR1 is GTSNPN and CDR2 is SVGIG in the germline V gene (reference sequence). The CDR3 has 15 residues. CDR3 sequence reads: CAWSGGVSSTDTQYF. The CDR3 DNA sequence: TGTGCCTGGAGCGGGGGCGTGAGTAGCACAGATACGCAGTATTTT.

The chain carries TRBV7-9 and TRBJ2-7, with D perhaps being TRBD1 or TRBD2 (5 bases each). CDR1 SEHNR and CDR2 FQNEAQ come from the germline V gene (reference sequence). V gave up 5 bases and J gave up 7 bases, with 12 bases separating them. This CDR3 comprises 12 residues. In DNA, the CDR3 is TGTGCCAGCAGCCAGGGAGTGGGGGAGCAGTACTTC. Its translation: CASSQGVGEQYF. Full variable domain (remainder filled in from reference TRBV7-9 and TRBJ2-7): DTGVSQNPRHKITKRGQNVTFRCDPISEHNRLYWYRQTLGQGPEFLTYFQNEAQLEKSRLLSDRFSAERPKGSFSTLEIQRTEQGDSAMYLCASSQGVGEQYFGPGTRLTVT.